A selection of T cell receptor beta chains follows, all from one sample in a study of blood T cell repertoires in COVID-19. Only in-frame clones appear in the TCRdb table, and some are missing; sequencing was by immunoSEQ multiplex PCR. The data show around 250,000 clones, about 87% seen once. The sample comprised PBMCs or T cells enriched from blood (not recorded which). These TCRs come from a woman under 40 with acute COVID-19. Each CDR3 is given with its conserved first and last residue. The size entry is marked missing in some rows and otherwise reads once, few, many or a size class.

15 TRBJ2-2 TRBV7-2 NA CASSSGLSGTGELFF
15 TRBJ2-3 TRBV28 NA CASSLRGLAADTQYF
12 TRBJ2-3 TRBV29-1 NA CSVSGEGDTQYF
16 TRBJ2-7 TRBV28 NA CASSFLRQGRSYEQYF
16 TRBJ2-2 TRBV27 once CASSRVAGGLSGELFF
13 TRBJ1-4 TRBV6-5 NA CATRGTDNEKLFF
13 TRBJ2-7 TRBV11-3 NA CASSPDRETKQYF
12 TRBJ1-3 TRBV12-3/TRBV12-4 once CASSFFGNTIYF
15 TRBJ1-1 TRBV9 NA CASSAPQGVNTEAFF
15 TRBJ2-3 TRBV10-1 few CASGDSGDGTDTQYF
14 TRBJ2-7 TRBV4-2 NA CASSQGVAGAEQYF
15 TRBJ1-5 TRBV6-5 NA CASSPLGTSNQPQHF
15 TRBJ2-2 TRBV9 few CASSVGTKNTGELFF
16 TRBJ2-1 TRBV19 NA CASSRPAGSSYNEQFF
17 TRBJ2-7 TRBV28 NA CASSLVMAVAGAYEQYF
18 TRBJ1-3 TRBV3-1/TRBV3-2 NA CASSQDWGGLSDGNTIYF
17 TRBJ2-1 TRBV4-2 once CASSQDLERDVYNEQFF
16 TRBJ2-2 TRBV6-2/TRBV6-3 NA CASSYPREGLPGELFF
12 TRBJ1-6 TRBV28 NA CASSLRDSPLHF
14 TRBJ2-3 TRBV24-1 NA CATSHDRGWDTQYF
13 TRBJ1-3 TRBV19 NA CASTSPGGNTIYF
16 TRBJ2-2 TRBV9 once CASSASGGRGTGELFF
14 TRBJ2-7 TRBV28 once CASSSRFSPYEQYF
13 TRBJ2-7 TRBV28 NA CASSPGTSDEQYF
13 TRBJ2-7 TRBV6-5 NA CASRDRVRDEQYF
14 TRBJ2-7 TRBV7-9 NA CASSLAEDSYEQYF
13 TRBJ1-3 TRBV28 few CASSLLTGNTIYF
13 TRBJ2-1 TRBV7-3 once CASSLEGVDEQFF
16 TRBJ1-4 TRBV6-6 NA CASSYPRTGGNEKLFF
15 TRBJ2-3 TRBV19 NA CASSILAGASDTQYF
13 TRBJ2-1 TRBV9 NA CASSVAGYNEQFF
14 TRBJ1-4 TRBV5-1 NA CASSLEGRGEKLFF
14 TRBJ2-1 TRBV3-1/TRBV3-2 once CASSQDRREGEQFF
18 TRBJ2-6 TRBV28 few CATYSPGQGDSGANVLTF
16 TRBJ2-7 TRBV7-2 NA CASSRGGGQGTYEQYF
17 TRBJ2-5 TRBV4-1 NA CASSHPITGTSKETQYF
17 TRBJ1-1 TRBV28 NA CASSSPEGDRGSTEAFF
17 TRBJ2-2 TRBV5-1 NA CASSPRSWGLGTGELFF
12 TRBJ2-2 TRBV13 NA CASSFQGGELFF
13 TRBJ2-1 TRBV11-2 NA CASSPGLQREQFF
15 TRBJ2-1 TRBV2 NA CASSPKGSYDNEQFF
14 TRBJ2-7 TRBV28 NA CASTPTSEEYEQYF